This TCR beta chain was sequenced for a study of cytomegalovirus exposure and HLA in healthy donors. PCR was performed using 60 Vbeta and 13 Jbeta primers. Profiling relied on immunoSEQ multiplex PCR, and the TCRdb table lists in-frame clones only, not all of them. The sample contains tens of thousands of clones, around 40% of which appear only once. The germline V gene has CDR1 KGHSH and CDR2 LQKENI. V dropped 6 bases and J dropped 7 bases, with 16 bases sitting between them. CDR3 size: 14 residues. Comments on this clone: What it recognizes is unknown.

Findings and limits, study-wide: TRBV6-2, TRBV6-3 and some other V segments were excluded as indistinguishable. Presence/absence results assume similar sequencing depth per donor, which may not hold.

Sequencing input: PBMCs. The source is a woman between 50 and 59 years old in good health and CMV-seronegative. The V and J genes are TRBV18 and TRBJ2-1; tentative D call: TRBD1 (7 bases). The DNA for the CDR3 is TGTGCCAGCTCCACAAGGAGGGGGCCAAATGAGCAGTTCTTC. Residues: CASSTRRGPNEQFF.